Listed below are T cell receptor beta chains from one sample, sequenced in a study of T cells in Graves' hyperthyroidism and ophthalmopathy. Each CDR3 protein gets one entry after TCRdb re-called the multiplex PCR reads with MiXCR. Of some 440,000 distinct CDR3 sequences in the sample, 15% to 17% were seen once. The source material was blood. All receptors come from a woman younger than 35 with Graves' hyperthyroidism. Each CDR3 is given with its conserved first and last residue. Fields, in order: D gene, clone size, CDR3 length, J gene, V gene, CDR3 protein, CDR3 DNA. D genes are given only for firm matches. Clone size is shown for a subset of rows, as once, few, many or a class of expanded clone.

d_call: .
clone_size: many
cdr3_length: 13
j_call: TRBJ2-4
v_call: TRBV28
cdr3_aa: CASSWPGENIQYF
cdr3_nt: TGTGCCAGCAGTTGGCCGGGGGAAAACATTCAGTACTTC

d_call: TRBD2
clone_size: many
cdr3_length: 15
j_call: TRBJ2-3
v_call: TRBV10-3
cdr3_aa: CAIRVGGGATDTQYF
cdr3_nt: TGTGCCATCAGGGTAGGCGGGGGGGCCACAGATACGCAGTATTTT

d_call: TRBD1
clone_size: few
cdr3_length: 13
j_call: TRBJ2-7
v_call: TRBV29-1
cdr3_aa: CSVSDRGSYEQYF
cdr3_nt: TGCAGCGTTTCCGACAGGGGCTCCTACGAGCAGTACTTC

d_call: TRBD2
clone_size: many
cdr3_length: 17
j_call: TRBJ2-1
v_call: TRBV15
cdr3_aa: CATSRDLGGSLSDEQFF
cdr3_nt: TGTGCCACCAGCAGAGATTTGGGCGGGAGCCTCTCCGATGAGCAGTTCTTC

d_call: TRBD2
clone_size: many
cdr3_length: 17
j_call: TRBJ2-5
v_call: TRBV12-3/TRBV12-4
cdr3_aa: CASSALIGPAGQETQYF
cdr3_nt: TGTGCCAGCAGCGCTCTTATCGGGCCAGCGGGGCAAGAGACCCAGTACTTC

d_call: .
clone_size: many
cdr3_length: 13
j_call: TRBJ2-7
v_call: TRBV5-1
cdr3_aa: CASSSGADYEQYF
cdr3_nt: TGCGCCAGCAGTTCAGGAGCCGACTACGAGCAGTACTTC

d_call: TRBD2
clone_size: few
cdr3_length: 13
j_call: TRBJ2-7
v_call: TRBV6-1
cdr3_aa: CATPGRGRVEQYF
cdr3_nt: TGTGCCACCCCGGGACGCGGGAGAGTCGAGCAGTACTTC

d_call: .
clone_size: few
cdr3_length: 15
j_call: TRBJ2-7
v_call: TRBV14
cdr3_aa: CASSQDFGVSYEQYF
cdr3_nt: TGTGCCAGCAGCCAAGATTTCGGCGTTTCCTACGAGCAGTACTTC

d_call: .
clone_size: many
cdr3_length: 19
j_call: TRBJ1-6
v_call: TRBV5-1
cdr3_aa: CASSLAERDTPWGLSPLHF
cdr3_nt: TGCGCCAGCAGCTTGGCGGAGCGGGACACTCCGTGGGGATTGTCACCCCTCCACTTT

d_call: .
clone_size: .
cdr3_length: 13
j_call: TRBJ1-2
v_call: TRBV10-2
cdr3_aa: CASSEFSGARYTF
cdr3_nt: TGCGCCAGCAGTGAGTTTTCGGGGGCCCGCTACACCTTC

d_call: .
clone_size: .
cdr3_length: 14
j_call: TRBJ2-3
v_call: TRBV9
cdr3_aa: CASSVGPAADTQYF
cdr3_nt: TGTGCCAGCAGCGTAGGTCCAGCGGCAGATACGCAGTATTTT

d_call: .
clone_size: many
cdr3_length: 15
j_call: TRBJ2-7
v_call: TRBV7-2
cdr3_aa: CASSPTSRSSYEQYF
cdr3_nt: TGTGCCAGCAGCCCAACGTCCAGGAGCTCCTACGAGCAGTACTTC

d_call: .
clone_size: many
cdr3_length: 19
j_call: TRBJ2-7
v_call: TRBV5-1
cdr3_aa: CASSLAGGPSGQDPYEQYF
cdr3_nt: TGCGCCAGCAGCTTGGCCGGGGGGCCCTCTGGACAGGATCCCTACGAGCAGTACTTC

d_call: TRBD1
clone_size: many
cdr3_length: 15
j_call: TRBJ1-2
v_call: TRBV18
cdr3_aa: CASSPATGGNYGYTF
cdr3_nt: TGTGCCAGCTCACCAGCTACAGGGGGCAACTATGGCTACACCTTC

d_call: .
clone_size: few
cdr3_length: 15
j_call: TRBJ2-1
v_call: TRBV27
cdr3_aa: CASSFQRLNHNEQFF
cdr3_nt: TGTGCCAGCAGTTTCCAAAGACTGAATCACAATGAGCAGTTCTTC

d_call: .
clone_size: .
cdr3_length: 18
j_call: TRBJ1-1
v_call: TRBV9
cdr3_aa: CASSARTGERVLNTEAFF
cdr3_nt: TGTGCCAGCAGCGCACGGACGGGAGAGAGGGTGTTGAACACTGAAGCTTTCTTT

d_call: .
clone_size: .
cdr3_length: 17
j_call: TRBJ2-1
v_call: TRBV7-4
cdr3_aa: CASSYEGTQGPNNEQFF
cdr3_nt: TGTGCCAGCAGCTACGAGGGGACACAAGGTCCCAACAATGAGCAGTTCTTC

d_call: .
clone_size: few
cdr3_length: 16
j_call: TRBJ1-5
v_call: TRBV7-2
cdr3_aa: CASSPGGGRGNQPQHF
cdr3_nt: TGTGCCAGCAGCCCTGGGGGTGGAAGAGGCAATCAGCCCCAGCATTTT

d_call: .
clone_size: .
cdr3_length: 12
j_call: TRBJ2-7
v_call: TRBV6-1
cdr3_aa: CASNRINYEQYF
cdr3_nt: TGTGCCAGCAACAGGATCAACTACGAGCAGTACTTC

d_call: TRBD2
clone_size: .
cdr3_length: 15
j_call: TRBJ2-7
v_call: TRBV6-2/TRBV6-3
cdr3_aa: CASSYSSGRLNEQYF
cdr3_nt: TGTGCCAGCAGTTACTCTAGCGGGAGACTCAACGAGCAGTACTTC